Below, 7 T cell receptor beta chains from the same sample are listed, as sequenced in a study of blood T cell repertoires in COVID-19. Clones were read by immunoSEQ multiplex PCR, and TCRdb kept only the in-frame ones, dropping some. Of 95,000 to 110,000 clones detected, approximately 80% appear once; the ten largest clones hold roughly a quarter. The sequenced sample consisted of peripheral blood. The origin of the receptors is a man between 60 and 70 years old with acute or convalescent COVID-19.

The rearrangement links TRBV24-1 to TRBJ1-1, with D possibly matching TRBD1 (5 bases). Germline CDR1 and CDR2: KGHDR and SFDVKD. V lost 4 bases to trimming and J lost 10 bases, with 18 bases between them. The CDR3 is 14 amino acids. CDR3 protein: CATSEPRGGMGAFF. The CDR3, as DNA: TGTGCCACCAGTGAACCCCGGGGGGGGATGGGAGCTTTCTTT.

This CDR3 is CASSVDRASTEAFF. The CDR3 DNA reads TGTGCCAGCAGTGTCGACAGGGCGAGCACTGAAGCTTTCTTT. The rearrangement joins TRBV2 to TRBJ1-1; 7 bases align to TRBD1. The CDR3 has 14 amino acids. V was pared by 4 bases and J by 4 bases, with 6 bases of the junction left unmatched. The germline gives CDR1 SNHLY, CDR2 FYNNEI. Using reference TRBV2 and TRBJ1-1 for the parts outside the CDR3, the full variable domain is EPEVTQTPSHQVTQMGQEVILRCVPISNHLYFYWYRQILGQKVEFLVSFYNNEISEKSEIFDDQFSVERPDGSNFTLKIRSTKLEDSAMYFCASSVDRASTEAFFGQGTRLTVV.

This clone was detected only once. The rearrangement joins TRBV4-1 to TRBJ2-7; 7 bases line up with TRBD1. V shed 2 bases, J shed 4 bases, and the junction held 8 bases outside the gene matches. CDR1 MGHRA and CDR2 YSYEKL come from the germline V gene. The CDR3 sequence is 15 residues long. The CDR3 region is CASSQYKGASYEQYF. The CDR3 DNA follows: TGCGCCAGCAGCCAATATAAGGGGGCGAGTTACGAGCAGTACTTC.

A few counts support this clone. The chain recombines TRBV2 with TRBJ1-2, with 7 bases aligning to TRBD1. The CDR3 totals 13 residues. Germline assignment: CDR1 SNHLY and CDR2 FYNNEI. J gave up 4 bases and V 8 bases, and 7 bases lay outside the gene matches. This chain's CDR3 is CASSTGTSYGYTF. In nucleotides, the CDR3 is TGTGCCAGCTCGACAGGGACAAGCTATGGCTACACCTTC.

DNA for the CDR3: TGCGCCAGCAGCCAAGATCGGGGACTAGCGGGAGGGTGGACAGATACGCAGTATTTT. Its protein is CASSQDRGLAGGWTDTQYF. The chain combines TRBV4-1 with TRBJ2-3; 16 bases are shared with TRBD2. The length of the CDR3 is 19 residues. Germline V gene sequence: CDR1 MGHRA, CDR2 YSYEKL. The trim removed 0 bases at V and 3 bases at J, leaving 6 bases unmatched.

This chain joins TRBV5-4 and TRBJ2-2, with 7 bases fitting TRBD2. With 0 bases clipped from V and 5 bases from J, the junction kept 4 bases outside the gene matches. Germline CDR1 is SGHNT and CDR2 is YYREEE (reference sequence). The CDR3 totals 15 residues. The CDR3 nucleotides read TGTGCCAGCAGCTTGGGGGGAGGGCATACCGGGGAGCTGTTTTTT. Its protein product is CASSLGGGHTGELFF.

The chain links TRBV19 to TRBJ2-2, with unresolved D. Germline V gives CDR1 LNHDA, CDR2 SQIVND (reference sequence). Trimming cost V 1 base and J 0 bases, with 6 bases left between them. The CDR3 totals 15 residues. In DNA form, the CDR3 reads TGTGCCAGTAGTATAGGCATAGCGAACACCGGGGAGCTGTTTTTT. Translated, it gives CASSIGIANTGELFF.